This TCR beta chain was recorded in a study of blood T cell repertoires in COVID-19. Recovered status applied to Cohort 3 donors who had two consecutive negative PCRs. It also applied to those with clearance or with symptom resolution. CDR3 length: 16 amino acids. Germline V gene sequence: CDR1 SGHVS, CDR2 FQNEAQ. After removal of 2 bases from V and 3 bases from J, the junction contained 10 bases not matched to a gene. Original data processing: How many nucleated cells were present was estimated from reference gene primer amplification. This table comes from immunoSEQ multiplex PCR, and its TCRdb copy is limited to in-frame clones, with some not included. V, J and clone size reflect that table, while D and trimming were determined from the DNA. The table lists more than 150,000 clones, less than 90% of them singletons.

Sequencing was carried out using PBMCs or T cells enriched from blood (not recorded which). The TCR comes from a woman aged 45 to 65 who had recovered from COVID-19. The V gene is TRBV7-8, the J gene TRBJ2-7; TRBD1 agrees at 7 bases. The CDR3 is CASSLNGQGVLYEQYF. As DNA, the CDR3 is TGTGCCAGCAGCTTAAACGGCCAGGGGGTTCTCTACGAGCAGTACTTC.